This entry lists 7 T cell receptor beta chains sequenced from one sample in a study of Ad26.COV2.S vaccination and SARS-CoV-2 variants. Treatment described: roughly 19 received Ad26.COV2.S at low or high dose, single or two shots; 5 received placebo; per-sample allocation not given. The study sampled participants on day 63 after the first vaccine or placebo injection. Sequencing used immunoSEQ multiplex PCR; TCRdb keeps in-frame clones, though not all of them. This repertoire shows around 270,000 clones, around 90% found once; its top ten account for roughly 3%. The sample was peripheral blood, taken in a trial of Ad26.COV2.S vaccine versus placebo. The receptor source for this set is a person aged 18-65 years who received the Ad26.COV2.S COVID-19 vaccine or a placebo.

The genes are TRBV18 and TRBJ2-3, with D unresolved. V lost 3 bases, J lost 3 bases, and 16 bases lay in between. Germline loops: CDR1 KGHSH, CDR2 LQKENI. The CDR3 covers 16 residues. The CDR3, as DNA: TGTGCCAGCTCACCGGGTGGTGCTGGGGTTACAGATACGCAGTATTTT. Its translation is CASSPGGAGVTDTQYF.

This chain uses TRBV19 with TRBJ2-7, with D possibly matching TRBD2 (7 bases). Per germline, CDR1 LNHDA and CDR2 SQIVND (reference sequence). This CDR3 is built from 15 residues. V was cut by 5 bases and J by 4 bases, with 18 bases left in between. CDR3 sequence: CASSRRGAQGYEQYF. The CDR3 DNA reads as TGTGCCAGTAGTCGTCGGGGGGCCCAAGGGTACGAGCAGTACTTC.

V is TRBV3-1 (or the pseudogene TRBV3-2) and J is TRBJ2-7; D is ambiguous. V was pared by 5 bases and J by 6 bases, with 14 bases between. Germline V gives CDR1 LGHDT, CDR2 YNNKEL (reference sequence). CDR3 length: 13 residues. In DNA form, the CDR3 reads TGTGCCAGCAGCTCACATCTTGGCAGCGAGCAGTACTTC. Its translation is CASSSHLGSEQYF.

The chain links TRBV29-1 to TRBJ1-4, with TRBD1 as a possible D gene (6 bases). The germline gives CDR1 SQVTM, CDR2 ANQGSEA. V gave up 8 bases and J gave up 3 bases, with 16 bases separating them. This CDR3 has 14 residues. The CDR3 nucleotides are TGCAGCTGTAGTCGGACAGTCTCTAATGAAAAACTGTTTTTT. Translated: CSCSRTVSNEKLFF.

The chain is built from TRBV24-1 and TRBJ2-1; 7 bases agree with TRBD2. With V trimmed by 5 bases and J by 0 bases, 6 bases remained unmatched. Germline V gene data show CDR1 as KGHDR and CDR2 as SFDVKD. The CDR3 is 16 residues long. CDR3 in amino acids: CATSGERGSSYNEQFF. In nucleotides, the CDR3 is TGTGCCACCAGTGGTGAGCGGGGAAGCTCCTACAATGAGCAGTTCTTC.

J is TRBJ1-3 and V is TRBV9; D is ambiguous. This CDR3 is built from 14 residues. The V end was cut by 0 bases, the J end by 2 bases, with 6 bases between. Germline V gene sequence: CDR1 SGDLS, CDR2 YYNGEE. The CDR3 region is CASSVGNPGNTIYF. The CDR3 nucleotides are TGTGCCAGCAGCGTAGGTAACCCTGGAAACACCATATATTTT.

The chain uses TRBV13 and TRBJ2-3, with TRBD2 matching 10 bases. Germline CDR1 is PRHDT and CDR2 is FYEKMQ (reference sequence). With V trimmed by 5 bases and J by 0 bases, 8 bases remained unmatched. The CDR3 extends over 17 amino acids. CDR3 coding DNA: TGTGCCAGCAGCACGAAGACTAGCGGGCCTAGCACAGATACGCAGTATTTT. Protein sequence: CASSTKTSGPSTDTQYF.